Shown below are 19 T cell receptor beta chains from a single sample sequenced in a study of cytomegalovirus exposure and HLA in healthy donors. A multiplex PCR was run with 60 Vbeta primers and 13 Jbeta primers. The assay was immunoSEQ multiplex PCR, and TCRdb's table has in-frame clones only and misses some. Recorded for this sample: around 53,000 clones. Sequenced material: PBMCs. These receptor sequences come from a man aged 18 to 35 in good health and CMV-seropositive.

The rearrangement joins TRBV5-8 to TRBJ1-1; D is perhaps TRBD1 (5 bases). The CDR3 runs to 12 residues. Trimming stripped 0 bases from V and 7 bases from J, with 7 bases between. The germline CDR1 and CDR2 sequences are SGHTS and YDEGEE. For the CDR3, the DNA is TGTGCCAGCAGCTTGGCCGGGGGTGAAGCTTTCTTT. Its translation: CASSLAGGEAFF.

The V call is TRBV21-1, the J call TRBJ2-3; no check of the table's D call, TRBD2, against the DNA was made. TRBV21-1 is a listed pseudogene. CDR3 size: 16 residues. The DNA of the CDR3 is TGTGCCAGCAGCAAAAATGAGGGAGTGGTCGCAGATACGCAGTATTTT. This encodes CASSKNEGVVADTQYF.

This sequence joins TRBV29-1 and TRBJ1-5, with D possibly being TRBD1 (5 bases). The CDR3 is made up of 13 amino acids. V lost 7 bases and J lost 3, with 13 bases in between. The germline V gene has CDR1 SQVTM and CDR2 ANQGSEA. The CDR3 region has the DNA TGCAGCGCAGGCCCAGGGTTCAATCAGCCCCAGCATTTT. As protein: CSAGPGFNQPQHF.

The chain is built from TRBV7-6 and TRBJ2-1; D is uncertain. V was cut by 0 bases and J by 9 bases, with 12 bases left in between. This CDR3 has 14 residues. Germline assignment: CDR1 SGHVS and CDR2 FNYEAQ. The chain's CDR3 is CASSLAGLVGEQFF. CDR3 nucleotide sequence: TGTGCCAGCAGCTTAGCCGGCCTAGTGGGTGAGCAGTTCTTC. Based on the CDR3 plus reference TRBV7-6 and TRBJ2-1, the full variable domain is GAGVSQSPRYKVTKRGQDVALRCDPISGHVSLYWYRQALGQGPEFLTYFNYEAQQDKSGLPNDRFSAERPEGSISTLTIQRTEQRDSAMYRCASSLAGLVGEQFFGPGTRLTVL.

The genes are TRBV5-1 and TRBJ1-3; maybe TRBD1 (6 bases). CDR1 is SGHRS and CDR2 is YFSETQ in the germline V gene. Deletions cut 4 bases from V and 1 base from J, with 24 bases between. The CDR3 runs to 19 residues. As DNA, the CDR3 is TGCGCCAGCAGCACCCAGGGGTCGACCCAAACGATTTCTGGAAACACCATATATTTT. Translating it yields CASSTQGSTQTISGNTIYF.

The V and J genes are TRBV6-5 and TRBJ2-1; perhaps TRBD2 as D (5 bases). The V and J ends lost 6 bases and 8 bases respectively, with 14 bases between them. CDR3 length: 13 residues. CDR1 and CDR2 (germline): MNHEY, SVGAGI. The CDR3 DNA reads TGTGCCAGCAGGGACGGGGAAATGGATGAGCAGTTCTTC. As protein: CASRDGEMDEQFF.

This chain joins TRBV6-5 and TRBJ2-2, with D perhaps TRBD2 (5 bases). V was trimmed by 7 bases and J by 5 bases, leaving 11 bases between them. CDR1 is MNHEY, CDR2 SVGAGI, per germline. The CDR3 contains 13 residues. The chain's CDR3 is CASTPRGTGELFF. The CDR3 nucleotides are TGTGCCAGCACCCCCCGCGGGACCGGGGAGCTGTTTTTT.

V and J are TRBV28 and TRBJ2-1, with TRBD2 matching over 9 bases. The ends lost 4 bases at V and 7 bases at J; junction bases unmatched: 14. The V gene's germline CDR1 is MDHEN and CDR2 SYDVKM. This CDR3 is 17 amino acids long. In DNA, the CDR3 is TGTGCCAGCAGTTCGTTGTGGGGTCTAGCGGGAATGAATGAGCAGTTCTTC. Translation: CASSSLWGLAGMNEQFF.

The V gene is TRBV7-9, the J gene TRBJ1-1; D gene ambiguous. Trimming took 3 bases from V and 7 from J, leaving 9 bases between them. Germline CDR1 SEHNR, CDR2 FQNEAQ (reference sequence). CDR3 length: 12 amino acids. CDR3 sequence: CASSFGEIEAFF. As DNA, the CDR3 is TGTGCCAGCAGCTTTGGGGAGATTGAAGCTTTCTTT.

The V gene is TRBV5-1, the J gene TRBJ2-1; 7 nucleotides align to TRBD2. The junction had 10 bases not matched to a gene; V was cut back by 4 bases and J by 9 bases. CDR3 length: 14 amino acids. From germline, CDR1 is SGHRS and CDR2 YFSETQ. As DNA, the CDR3 is TGCGCCAGCAGCCTGAGGGAGGGAGTGGGTGAGCAGTTCTTC. Protein product: CASSLREGVGEQFF.

The chain carries TRBV9 and TRBJ1-5; TRBD1 agrees at 9 bases. The CDR3 extends over 14 amino acids. Trimming at V came to 0 bases and at J to 14 bases, leaving 9 bases not matched to a gene. CDR1 is SGDLS and CDR2 is YYNGEE in the germline V gene. In DNA, the CDR3 is TGTGCCAGCAGCGTAGAGGGACAGGGTTCTCCGGAGCATTTT. Its translation is CASSVEGQGSPEHF.

V usage is TRBV25-1 and J usage is TRBJ1-4; 11 bases map to TRBD1. V lost 6 bases and J lost 8; bases outside the gene matches: 11. The CDR3 consists of 16 residues. Germline V gene lookup returns CDR1 MGHDK and CDR2 SYGVNS. The CDR3 loop is CASSTPGTGGGEKLFF. The CDR3 DNA is TGTGCCAGCAGCACCCCCGGGACAGGGGGTGGAGAAAAACTGTTTTTT.

The V gene is TRBV7-2, the J gene TRBJ2-7; D is perhaps TRBD1 (6 bases). Germline-derived CDR1 and CDR2 are SGHTA and FQGNSA. The CDR3 runs to 15 residues. Trimming removed 6 bases at V and 4 bases at J, with 19 bases between. Here the CDR3 reads CASRSPTRDIYEQYF. CDR3 sequence (DNA): TGTGCCAGCAGATCTCCAACCCGGGACATTTACGAGCAGTACTTC.

J is TRBJ1-2 and V is TRBV18, with D maybe TRBD1 (5 bases). Between the trimmed V and J ends, which lost 6 bases and 4 bases, there was a span of 15 bases. This CDR3 region has 14 residues. Germline V gives CDR1 KGHSH, CDR2 LQKENI. Here the CDR3 DNA reads TGTGCCAGCTCGGCACAGGCGCCTAGCTATGGCTACACCTTC. Its protein product is CASSAQAPSYGYTF.

This chain joins TRBV7-9 and TRBJ2-5; TRBD2 is a possible D gene (5 bases). Trimming took off 3 bases at V and 5 bases at J, with 13 bases between the two ends. This CDR3 has 14 residues. Germline values: CDR1 SEHNR, CDR2 FQNEAQ (reference sequence). The chain's CDR3 is CASSLTDRRETQYF. The CDR3 nucleotides read TGTGCCAGCAGCTTGACTGACCGGAGGGAGACCCAGTACTTC.

The gene calls are TRBV4-1 and TRBJ2-5; TRBD1 matches at 9 bases. Germline V gene data show CDR1 as MGHRA and CDR2 as YSYEKL. V was clipped by 4 bases and J by 1 base; unmatched bases: 7. This CDR3 has 16 residues. For the CDR3, the DNA is TGCGCCAGCAGCCCCCGGACAGGGGATCCCCAAGAGACCCAGTACTTC. Residues: CASSPRTGDPQETQYF.

The V call is TRBV19, the J call TRBJ2-1; TRBD1 matches at 8 bases. V dropped 2 bases and J dropped 8; count of bases not matched to a gene: 8. Germline V lookup: CDR1 LNHDA, CDR2 SQIVND (reference sequence). There are 15 residues in the CDR3. The CDR3 is CASSIRSGGRDEQFF. Here the CDR3 DNA reads TGTGCCAGTAGTATACGGTCAGGGGGCAGGGATGAGCAGTTCTTC.

J is TRBJ2-2 and V is TRBV29-1; 8 nucleotides agree with TRBD2. V gave up 4 bases and J gave up 5 bases; unmatched junction bases: 6. CDR1 and CDR2 from the germline V gene are SQVTM and ANQGSEA. There are 14 residues in the CDR3. DNA of the CDR3: TGCAGCGTTGGGGCTAGCGGGTGGACCGGGGAGCTGTTTTTT. It translates to CSVGASGWTGELFF.

The J gene is TRBJ2-7, the V gene TRBV23-1; possibly TRBD2 for D (6 bases). TRBV23-1 is marked as an open reading frame, function uncertain. V lost 1 base to trimming and J lost 2 bases, with 9 bases between them. The CDR3 extends over 14 amino acids. CDR3 amino acids: CASSQLEGPYEQYF. The CDR3 DNA reads TGCGCCAGCAGTCAATTGGAGGGTCCCTACGAGCAGTACTTC.